These 15 T cell receptor beta chains came from one sample sequenced in a study of technical replicates of blood from a handful of donors. Only in-frame clones appear in the TCRdb table, and some are missing; sequencing was by immunoSEQ multiplex PCR. Of about 97,000 clones listed, 96% were seen once; the top ten hold 0.21%. The sequencing sample was made of T cells isolated from PBMCs. These receptors were collected from a human donor in good health.

The CDR3 DNA reads as TGTGCCAGCAGCTTAGCCTCACTGACAGGCTACAATGAGCAGTTCTTC. Translating gives CASSLASLTGYNEQFF. This chain joins TRBV11-1 and TRBJ2-1; D possibly corresponds to TRBD1 (6 bases). Trimming cost V 0 bases and J 3 bases, with 12 bases left between them. The CDR3 is 16 amino acids. Germline V gene sequence: CDR1 SGHAT, CDR2 FQDESV (reference sequence).

This chain uses TRBV7-9 with TRBJ2-7; weak D call: TRBD2 (5 bases). CDR1 and CDR2 from the germline V gene are SEHNR and FQNEAQ (reference sequence). The germline V and J ends were trimmed by 2 bases and 4 bases, with 15 bases remaining between them. The CDR3 loop spans 15 amino acids. CDR3 sequence (DNA): TGTGCCAGCAGCTTAAACCAACGGGGTCAATACGAGCAGTACTTC. Translated: CASSLNQRGQYEQYF.

V is TRBV5-1 and J is TRBJ2-3; a weak D match, TRBD2 (6 bases). Trimming cost V 2 bases and J 1 base, with 17 bases left between them. CDR3 length: 17 amino acids. Germline CDR1 SGHRS, CDR2 YFSETQ. The CDR3 nucleotides read TGCGCCAGCAGCTTTACCCCGTTAGCGGAGCGCACAGATACGCAGTATTTT. Translation: CASSFTPLAERTDTQYF.

The chain employs TRBV27 and TRBJ1-1; unclear D gene. The CDR3 is 13 amino acids. Germline lookup yields CDR1 MNHEY and CDR2 SMNVEV (reference sequence). Deletions cut 2 bases from V and 3 bases from J, with 7 bases between. The CDR3 DNA reads TGTGCCAGCAGTTTAGGCGGCGACACTGAAGCTTTCTTT. This codes for CASSLGGDTEAFF.

This chain uses TRBV30 with TRBJ1-3; perhaps TRBD1 as D (5 bases). Trimming took off 4 bases at V and 2 bases at J, with 15 bases between the two ends. The CDR3 spans 15 residues. The V gene's germline CDR1 is GTSNPN and CDR2 SVGIG (reference sequence). CDR3: CAWNLMTAPGNTIYF. The CDR3 DNA reads as TGTGCCTGGAATCTTATGACAGCCCCTGGAAACACCATATATTTT.

V usage is TRBV5-1 and J usage is TRBJ1-1, with D maybe TRBD1 (6 bases). V gave up 7 bases and J gave up 0 bases, with 16 bases separating them. This CDR3 comprises 15 residues. Germline CDR1 SGHRS, CDR2 YFSETQ. DNA for the CDR3: TGCGCCAGCCAACAGGGACACCCATTGAACACTGAAGCTTTCTTT. This sequence encodes CASQQGHPLNTEAFF.

The chain combines TRBV2 with TRBJ2-2; possibly TRBD1 for D (6 bases). CDR1 SNHLY and CDR2 FYNNEI come from the germline V gene. The CDR3 has 13 residues. V lost 6 bases, J lost 1 base, and 6 bases lay in between. The DNA of the CDR3 is TGTGCCAGCAGGGGACAGAACACCGGGGAGCTGTTTTTT. Translation: CASRGQNTGELFF.

The chain employs TRBV4-2 and TRBJ2-7, with 10 positions matching TRBD2. Germline V CDR1 and CDR2: LGHNA, YNFKEQ. Trimming at V came to 4 bases and at J to 0 bases, leaving 3 bases not matched to a gene. This CDR3 is built from 15 residues. In nucleotides, the CDR3 is TGTGCCAGCAGCCCCACTAGCGGGAACTCCTACGAGCAGTACTTC. It translates to CASSPTSGNSYEQYF.

V is TRBV14 and J is TRBJ1-3; tentatively, D is TRBD1 (5 bases). V was clipped by 3 bases and J by 8 bases, with 17 bases between them. Germline values: CDR1 SGHDN, CDR2 FVKESK. This CDR3 region has 15 residues. CDR3 sequence (DNA): TGTGCCAGCAGCCAGCTGGGGGGTTTGGCGGACACCATATATTTT. This sequence encodes CASSQLGGLADTIYF.

DNA of the CDR3: TGTGCCAGTGGCGGGACGGGAGGGCCCTCCTACGAGCAGTACTTC. It specifies CASGGTGGPSYEQYF. This sequence joins TRBV28 and TRBJ2-7; 8 bases fit TRBD2. CDR1 MDHEN and CDR2 SYDVKM come from the germline V gene. J was trimmed by 0 bases and V by 9 bases; bases with no gene match: 10. The CDR3 has 15 amino acids.

V is TRBV5-1 and J is TRBJ2-3, with 10 bases identical to TRBD2. In germline, CDR1 is SGHRS, CDR2 YFSETQ. J lost 1 base, V lost 0 bases, and 2 bases had no gene match. The CDR3 contains 16 residues. As DNA, the CDR3 is TGCGCCAGCAGCTTGGGGCTAGCGGGGGGCACAGATACGCAGTATTTT. Translating it yields CASSLGLAGGTDTQYF.

This chain connects TRBV2 to TRBJ2-5; possibly TRBD2 for D (6 bases). The CDR3 is 18 amino acids. Looked up from germline, CDR1 is SNHLY and CDR2 is FYNNEI. The germline V and J ends were trimmed by 4 bases and 5 bases, with 26 bases remaining between them. The CDR3 region has the DNA TGTGCCAGCAGTGTCGGCGCAGGTTTCGGGAGTACGGTTGAGACCCAGTACTTC. It encodes CASSVGAGFGSTVETQYF.

The genes are TRBV6-4 and TRBJ1-5; possibly TRBD1 for D (5 bases). V was shortened by 8 bases and J by 6 bases, with 14 bases between the two germline ends. Per germline, CDR1 MRHNA and CDR2 SNTAGT. The CDR3 extends over 13 amino acids. Here the CDR3 DNA reads TGTGCCAGCTGTCAGGGAGGAGGTCAGCCCCAGCATTTT. Translated: CASCQGGGQPQHF.

This chain uses TRBV27 with TRBJ1-2, with 9 bases fitting TRBD1. Germline V gene data show CDR1 as MNHEY and CDR2 as SMNVEV (reference sequence). There are 15 residues in the CDR3. V dropped 7 bases and J dropped 3; count of bases not matched to a gene: 9. The CDR3 spells CASTSRTGDDYGYTF. For the CDR3, the DNA is TGTGCCAGCACCTCAAGGACAGGGGATGACTATGGCTACACCTTC.

The rearrangement joins TRBV2 to TRBJ2-5; possible D gene TRBD1, 5 bases. Germline assignment: CDR1 SNHLY and CDR2 FYNNEI. Trimming took off 1 base at V and 2 bases at J, with 8 bases between the two ends. This CDR3 region has 14 residues. CDR3 region: CASSEETAQETQYF. The CDR3 DNA reads TGTGCCAGCAGTGAAGAGACAGCACAAGAGACCCAGTACTTC.